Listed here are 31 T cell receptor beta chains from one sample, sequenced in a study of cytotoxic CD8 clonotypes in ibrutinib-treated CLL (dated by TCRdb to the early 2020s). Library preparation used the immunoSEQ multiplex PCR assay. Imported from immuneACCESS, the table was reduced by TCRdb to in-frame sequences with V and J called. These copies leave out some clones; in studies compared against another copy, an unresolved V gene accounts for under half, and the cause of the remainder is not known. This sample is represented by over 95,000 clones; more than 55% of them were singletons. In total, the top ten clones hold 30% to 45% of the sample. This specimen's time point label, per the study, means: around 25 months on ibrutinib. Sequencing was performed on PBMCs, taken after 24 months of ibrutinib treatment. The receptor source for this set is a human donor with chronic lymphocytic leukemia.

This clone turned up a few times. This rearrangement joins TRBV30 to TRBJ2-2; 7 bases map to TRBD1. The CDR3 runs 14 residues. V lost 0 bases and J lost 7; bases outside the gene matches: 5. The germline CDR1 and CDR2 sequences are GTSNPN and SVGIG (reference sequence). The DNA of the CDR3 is TGTGCCTGGAGTGTAAGGGGGCAGGGCGGGGAGCTGTTTTTT. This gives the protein CAWSVRGQGGELFF.

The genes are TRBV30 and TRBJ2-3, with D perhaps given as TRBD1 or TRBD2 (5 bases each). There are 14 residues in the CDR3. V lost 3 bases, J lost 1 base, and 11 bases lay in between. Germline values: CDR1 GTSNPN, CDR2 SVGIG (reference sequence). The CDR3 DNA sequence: TGTGCCTGGAGGGGACCACTAGGCACAGATACGCAGTATTTT. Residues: CAWRGPLGTDTQYF.

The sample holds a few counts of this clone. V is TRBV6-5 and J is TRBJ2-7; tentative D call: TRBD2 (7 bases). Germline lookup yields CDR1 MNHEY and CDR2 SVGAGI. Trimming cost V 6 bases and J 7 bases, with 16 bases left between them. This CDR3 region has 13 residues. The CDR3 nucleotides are TGTGCCAGCAGCCCGACGCGGGGGCGGGAGCAGTACTTC. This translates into CASSPTRGREQYF.

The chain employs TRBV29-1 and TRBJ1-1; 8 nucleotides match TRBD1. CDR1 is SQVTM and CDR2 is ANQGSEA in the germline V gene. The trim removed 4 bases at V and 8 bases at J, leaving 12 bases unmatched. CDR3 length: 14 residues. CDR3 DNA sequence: TGCAGCGTTGGAGGGGCAGGGGGCGGTTCGGAAGCTTTCTTT. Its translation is CSVGGAGGGSEAFF.

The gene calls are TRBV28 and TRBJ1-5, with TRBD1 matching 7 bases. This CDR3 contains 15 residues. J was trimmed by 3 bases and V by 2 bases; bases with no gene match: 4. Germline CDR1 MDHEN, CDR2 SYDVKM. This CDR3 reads CASSLEDRPNQPQHF. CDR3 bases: TGTGCCAGCAGTTTAGAGGACAGGCCCAATCAGCCCCAGCATTTT.

CDR3 residues: CASSSPEGDYEQYF. CDR3 in DNA: TGTGCCAGCAGCTCTCCGGAGGGGGACTACGAGCAGTACTTC. V is TRBV7-9 and J is TRBJ2-7, with D possibly called TRBD1 or TRBD2 (6 bases each). The CDR3 extends over 14 amino acids. CDR1 SEHNR and CDR2 FQNEAQ come from the germline V gene (reference sequence). V lost 4 bases to trimming and J lost 3 bases, with 13 bases between them.

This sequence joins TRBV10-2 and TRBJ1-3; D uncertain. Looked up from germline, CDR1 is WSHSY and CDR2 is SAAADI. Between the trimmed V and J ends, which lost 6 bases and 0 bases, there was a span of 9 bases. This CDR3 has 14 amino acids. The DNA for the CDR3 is TGCGCCAGCAGAGGCAGGAGCTCTGGAAACACCATATATTTT. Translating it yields CASRGRSSGNTIYF.

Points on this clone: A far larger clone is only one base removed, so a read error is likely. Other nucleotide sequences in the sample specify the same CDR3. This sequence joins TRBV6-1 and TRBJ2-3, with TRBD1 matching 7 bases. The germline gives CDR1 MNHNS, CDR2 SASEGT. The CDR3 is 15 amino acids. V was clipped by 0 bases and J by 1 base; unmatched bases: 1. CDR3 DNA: TGTGCCAGCAGTGAAGCAGGGGGCCGCACAGATACGCAGTATTTT. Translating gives CASSEAGGRTDTQYF.

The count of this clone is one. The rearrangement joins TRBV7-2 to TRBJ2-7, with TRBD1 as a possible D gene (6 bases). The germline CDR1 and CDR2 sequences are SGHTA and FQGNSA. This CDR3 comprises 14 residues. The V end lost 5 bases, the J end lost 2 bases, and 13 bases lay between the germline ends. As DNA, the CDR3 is TGTGCCAGCAGCCCCGACAGGCTCGCCTACGAGCAGTACTTC. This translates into CASSPDRLAYEQYF.

CDR3 nucleotide sequence: TGTGCCACCGCTTACACGGGGAACACTGAAGCTTTCTTT. It codes for CATAYTGNTEAFF. This chain uses TRBV18 with TRBJ1-1; no firm D call. Germline lookup yields CDR1 KGHSH and CDR2 LQKENI. The CDR3 is made up of 13 amino acids. Trimming shortened V by 10 bases and J by 1 base, and 13 bases separated the two germline ends.

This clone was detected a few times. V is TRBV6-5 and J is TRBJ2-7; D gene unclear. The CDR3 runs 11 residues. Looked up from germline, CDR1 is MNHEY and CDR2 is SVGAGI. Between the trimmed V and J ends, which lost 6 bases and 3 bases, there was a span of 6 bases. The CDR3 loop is CASSGLYEQYF. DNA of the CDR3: TGTGCCAGCAGCGGCCTCTACGAGCAGTACTTC.

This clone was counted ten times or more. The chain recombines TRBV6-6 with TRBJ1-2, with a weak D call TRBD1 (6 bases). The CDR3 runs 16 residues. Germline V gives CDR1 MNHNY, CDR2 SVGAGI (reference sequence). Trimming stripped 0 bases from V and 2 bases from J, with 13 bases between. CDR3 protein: CASSYSRTGQNYGYTF. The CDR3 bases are TGTGCCAGCAGTTACTCGAGGACGGGACAAAACTATGGCTACACCTTC.

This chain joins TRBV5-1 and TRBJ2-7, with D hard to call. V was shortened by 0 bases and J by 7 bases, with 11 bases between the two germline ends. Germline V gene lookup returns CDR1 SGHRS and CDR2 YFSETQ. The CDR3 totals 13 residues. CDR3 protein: CASSLGLYEEQYF. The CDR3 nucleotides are TGCGCCAGCAGCTTGGGCCTCTACGAGGAGCAGTACTTC.

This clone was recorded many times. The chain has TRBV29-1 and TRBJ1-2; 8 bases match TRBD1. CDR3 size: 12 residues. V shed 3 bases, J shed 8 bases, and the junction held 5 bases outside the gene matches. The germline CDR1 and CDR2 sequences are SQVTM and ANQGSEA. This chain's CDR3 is CSVDRGPPGYTF. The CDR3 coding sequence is TGCAGCGTTGACAGGGGGCCGCCCGGCTACACCTTC.

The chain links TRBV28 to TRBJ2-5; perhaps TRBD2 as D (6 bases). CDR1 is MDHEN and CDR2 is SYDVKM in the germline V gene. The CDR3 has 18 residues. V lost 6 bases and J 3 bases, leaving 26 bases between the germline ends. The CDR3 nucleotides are TGTGCCAGCAGCCCTATTCCGGTGCGGGGCCCTAGTAAAGAGACCCAGTACTTC. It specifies CASSPIPVRGPSKETQYF.

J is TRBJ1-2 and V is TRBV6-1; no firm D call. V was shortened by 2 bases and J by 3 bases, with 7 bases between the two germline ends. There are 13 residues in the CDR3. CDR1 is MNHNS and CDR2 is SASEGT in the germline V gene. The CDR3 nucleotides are TGTGCCAGCAGTGAACATACGGACTATGGCTACACCTTC. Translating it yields CASSEHTDYGYTF.

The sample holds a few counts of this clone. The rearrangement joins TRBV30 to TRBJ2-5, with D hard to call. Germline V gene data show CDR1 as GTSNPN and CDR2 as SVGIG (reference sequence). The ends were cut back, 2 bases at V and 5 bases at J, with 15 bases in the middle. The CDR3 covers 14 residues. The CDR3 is CAWSPFGTEETQYF. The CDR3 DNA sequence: TGTGCCTGGAGTCCCTTCGGCACGGAGGAGACCCAGTACTTC. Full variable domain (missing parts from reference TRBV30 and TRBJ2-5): SQTIHQWPATLVQPVGSPLSLECTVEGTSNPNLYWYRQAAGRGLQLLFYSVGIGQISSEVPQNLSASRPQDRQFILSSKKLLLSDSGFYLCAWSPFGTEETQYFGPGTRLLVL.

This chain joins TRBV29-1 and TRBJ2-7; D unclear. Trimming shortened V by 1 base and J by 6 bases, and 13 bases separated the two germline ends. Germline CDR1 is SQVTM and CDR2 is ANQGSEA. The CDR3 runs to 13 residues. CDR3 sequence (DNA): TGCAGCGTTGAAGCCAGTAGGGATCGCGAGCAGTACTTC. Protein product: CSVEASRDREQYF.

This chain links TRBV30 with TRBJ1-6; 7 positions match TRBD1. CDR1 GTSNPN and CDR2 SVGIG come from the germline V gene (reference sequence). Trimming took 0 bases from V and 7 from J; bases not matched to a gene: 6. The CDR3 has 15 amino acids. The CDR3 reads CAWSVLGQDNSPLHF. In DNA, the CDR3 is TGTGCCTGGAGTGTACTCGGACAGGACAATTCACCCCTCCACTTT.

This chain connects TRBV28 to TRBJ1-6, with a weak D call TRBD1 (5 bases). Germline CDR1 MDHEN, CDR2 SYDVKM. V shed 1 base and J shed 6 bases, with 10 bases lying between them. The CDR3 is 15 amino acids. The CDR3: CASSLFDRLNSPLHF. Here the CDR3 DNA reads TGTGCCAGCAGTTTATTTGACAGACTTAATTCACCCCTCCACTTT.

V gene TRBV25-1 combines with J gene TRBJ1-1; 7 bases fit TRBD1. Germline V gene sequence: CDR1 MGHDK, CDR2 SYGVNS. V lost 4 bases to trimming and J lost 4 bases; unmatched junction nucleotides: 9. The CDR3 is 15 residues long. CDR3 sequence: CASSAIDRDGTEAFF. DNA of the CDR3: TGTGCCAGCAGTGCCATTGACAGGGATGGCACTGAAGCTTTCTTT.

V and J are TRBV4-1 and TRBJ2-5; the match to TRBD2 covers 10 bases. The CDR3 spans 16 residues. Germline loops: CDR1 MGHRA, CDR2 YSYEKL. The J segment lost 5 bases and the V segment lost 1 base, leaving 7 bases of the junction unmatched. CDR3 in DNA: TGCGCCAGCAGCCAAGGCAGCGGGGGGGCCGTTGAGACCCAGTACTTC. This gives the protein CASSQGSGGAVETQYF.

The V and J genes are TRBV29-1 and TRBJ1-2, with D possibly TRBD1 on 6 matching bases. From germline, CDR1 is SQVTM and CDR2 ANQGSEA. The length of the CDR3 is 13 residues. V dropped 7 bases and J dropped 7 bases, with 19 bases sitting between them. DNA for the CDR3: TGCAGCGCTCTCTTGGGGGGGCGCGGTGGCTACACCTTC. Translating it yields CSALLGGRGGYTF. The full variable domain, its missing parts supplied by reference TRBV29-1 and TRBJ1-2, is SAVISQKPSRDICQRGTSLTIQCQVDSQVTMMFWYRQQPGQSLTLIATANQGSEATYESGFVIDKFPISRPNLTFSTLTVSNMSPEDSSIYLCSALLGGRGGYTFGSGTRLTVV.

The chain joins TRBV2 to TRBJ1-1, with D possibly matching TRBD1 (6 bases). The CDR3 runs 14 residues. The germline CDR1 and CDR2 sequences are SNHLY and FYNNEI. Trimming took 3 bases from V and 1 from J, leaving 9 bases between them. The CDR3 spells CASSDWGQNTEAFF. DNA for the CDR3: TGTGCCAGCAGTGATTGGGGACAGAACACTGAAGCTTTCTTT.

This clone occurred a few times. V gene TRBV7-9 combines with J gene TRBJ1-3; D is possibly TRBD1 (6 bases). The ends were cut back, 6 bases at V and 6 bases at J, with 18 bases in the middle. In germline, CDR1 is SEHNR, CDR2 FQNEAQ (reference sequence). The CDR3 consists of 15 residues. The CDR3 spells CASRFEDRRENTIYF. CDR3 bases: TGTGCCAGCAGATTTGAGGACAGACGAGAAAACACCATATATTTT.

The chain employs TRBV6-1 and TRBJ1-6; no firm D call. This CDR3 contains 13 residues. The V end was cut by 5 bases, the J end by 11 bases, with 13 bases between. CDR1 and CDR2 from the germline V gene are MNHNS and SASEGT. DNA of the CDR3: TGTGCCAGCAGTCCGGAACCTAAAACACCCCTCCACTTT. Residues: CASSPEPKTPLHF.

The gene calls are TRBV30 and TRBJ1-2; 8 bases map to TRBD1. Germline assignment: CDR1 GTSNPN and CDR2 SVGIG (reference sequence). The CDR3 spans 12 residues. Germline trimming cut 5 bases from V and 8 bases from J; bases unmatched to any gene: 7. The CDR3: CAWARQGLGYTF. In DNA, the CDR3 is TGTGCCTGGGCCAGACAGGGGTTGGGCTACACCTTC.

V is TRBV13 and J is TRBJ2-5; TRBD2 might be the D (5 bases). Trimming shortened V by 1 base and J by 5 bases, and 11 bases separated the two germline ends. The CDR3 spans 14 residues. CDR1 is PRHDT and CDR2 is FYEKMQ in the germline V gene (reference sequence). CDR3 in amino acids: CASSLERVLETQYF. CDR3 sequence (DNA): TGTGCCAGCAGCTTAGAGAGGGTCTTGGAGACCCAGTACTTC.

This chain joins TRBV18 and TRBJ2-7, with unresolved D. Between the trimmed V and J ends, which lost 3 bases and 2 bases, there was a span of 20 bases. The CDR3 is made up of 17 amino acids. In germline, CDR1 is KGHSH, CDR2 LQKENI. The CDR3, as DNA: TGTGCCAGCTCACCGAGTCCCCCCACTCAATTGACCTACGAGCAGTACTTC. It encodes CASSPSPPTQLTYEQYF.

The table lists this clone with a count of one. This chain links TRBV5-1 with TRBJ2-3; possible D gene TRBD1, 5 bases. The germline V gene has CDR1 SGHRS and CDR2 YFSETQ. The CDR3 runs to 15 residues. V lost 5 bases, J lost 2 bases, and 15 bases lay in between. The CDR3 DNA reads TGCGCCAGCAGGTTAGGGGATCAAAACACAGATACGCAGTATTTT. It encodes CASRLGDQNTDTQYF.

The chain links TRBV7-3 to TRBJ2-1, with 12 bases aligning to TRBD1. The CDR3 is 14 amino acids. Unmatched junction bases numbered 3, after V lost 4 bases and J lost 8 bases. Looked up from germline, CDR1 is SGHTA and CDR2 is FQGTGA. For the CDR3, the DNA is TGTGCCAGCAGCTCGGGACAGGGGGCTTATGAGCAGTTCTTC. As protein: CASSSGQGAYEQFF.